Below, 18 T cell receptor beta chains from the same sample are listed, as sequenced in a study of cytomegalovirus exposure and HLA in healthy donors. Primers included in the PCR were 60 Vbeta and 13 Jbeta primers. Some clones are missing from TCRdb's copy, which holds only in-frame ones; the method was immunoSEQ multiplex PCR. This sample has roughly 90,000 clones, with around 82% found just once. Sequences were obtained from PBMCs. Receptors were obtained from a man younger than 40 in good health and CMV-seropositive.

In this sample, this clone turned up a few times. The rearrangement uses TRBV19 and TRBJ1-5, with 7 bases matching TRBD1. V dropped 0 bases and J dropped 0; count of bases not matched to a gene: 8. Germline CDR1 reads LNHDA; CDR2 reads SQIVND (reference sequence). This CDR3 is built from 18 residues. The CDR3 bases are TGTGCCAGTAGTATAGAAGGGGACAGCCGATATAGCAATCAGCCCCAGCATTTT. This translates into CASSIEGDSRYSNQPQHF.

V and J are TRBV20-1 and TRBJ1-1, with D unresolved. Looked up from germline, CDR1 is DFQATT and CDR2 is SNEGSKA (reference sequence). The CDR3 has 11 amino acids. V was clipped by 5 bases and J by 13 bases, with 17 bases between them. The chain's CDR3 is CSALRGQYVFF. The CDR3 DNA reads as TGCAGTGCTCTTAGAGGCCAGTATGTTTTCTTT.

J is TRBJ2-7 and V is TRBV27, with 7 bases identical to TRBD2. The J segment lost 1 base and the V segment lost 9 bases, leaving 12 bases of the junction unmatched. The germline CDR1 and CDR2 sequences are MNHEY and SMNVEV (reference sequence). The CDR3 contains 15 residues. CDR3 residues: CASSTHRDYSYEQYF. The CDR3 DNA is TGTGCCAGTAGTACACACCGGGACTATTCCTACGAGCAGTACTTC.

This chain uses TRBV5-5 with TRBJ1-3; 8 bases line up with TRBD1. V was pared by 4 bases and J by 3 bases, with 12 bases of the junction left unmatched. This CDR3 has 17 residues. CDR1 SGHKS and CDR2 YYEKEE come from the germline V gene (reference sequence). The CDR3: CASSPNFQGADGNTIYF. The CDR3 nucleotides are TGTGCCAGCAGCCCGAACTTTCAGGGGGCAGATGGAAACACCATATATTTT. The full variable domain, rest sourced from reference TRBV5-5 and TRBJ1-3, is DAGVTQSPTHLIKTRGQQVTLRCSPISGHKSVSWYQQVLGQGPQFIFQYYEKEERGRGNFPDRFSARQFPNYSSELNVNALLLGDSALYLCASSPNFQGADGNTIYFGEGSWLTVV.

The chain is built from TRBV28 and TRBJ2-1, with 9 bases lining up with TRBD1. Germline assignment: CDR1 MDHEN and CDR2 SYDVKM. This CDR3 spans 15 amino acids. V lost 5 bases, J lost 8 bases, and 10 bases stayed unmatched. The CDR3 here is CASSPQGAGTHEQFF. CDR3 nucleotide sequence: TGTGCCAGCAGTCCACAGGGGGCGGGTACACATGAGCAGTTCTTC.

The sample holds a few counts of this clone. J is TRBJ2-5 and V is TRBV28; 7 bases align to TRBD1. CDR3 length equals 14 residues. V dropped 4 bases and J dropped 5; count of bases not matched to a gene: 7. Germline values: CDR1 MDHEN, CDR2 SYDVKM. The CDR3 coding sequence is TGTGCCAGCAGTTGGAGTGACAGGGATGAGACCCAGTACTTC. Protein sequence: CASSWSDRDETQYF.

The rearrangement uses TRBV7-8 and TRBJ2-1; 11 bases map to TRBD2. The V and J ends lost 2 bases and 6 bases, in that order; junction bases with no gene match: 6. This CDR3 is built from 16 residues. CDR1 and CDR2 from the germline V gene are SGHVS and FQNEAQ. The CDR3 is CASSLIFLAGGNEQFF. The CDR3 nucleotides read TGTGCCAGCAGCTTAATCTTTCTAGCGGGGGGCAATGAGCAGTTCTTC.

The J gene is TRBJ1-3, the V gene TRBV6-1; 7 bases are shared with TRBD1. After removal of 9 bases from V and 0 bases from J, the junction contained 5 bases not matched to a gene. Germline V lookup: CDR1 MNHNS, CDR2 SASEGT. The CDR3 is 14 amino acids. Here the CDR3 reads CASTDRSSGNTIYF. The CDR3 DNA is TGTGCCAGTACGGACAGGTCCTCTGGAAACACCATATATTTT.

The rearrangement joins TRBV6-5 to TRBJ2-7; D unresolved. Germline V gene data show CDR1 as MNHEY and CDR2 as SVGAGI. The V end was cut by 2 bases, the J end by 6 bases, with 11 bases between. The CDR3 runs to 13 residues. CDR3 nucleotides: TGTGCCAGCAGTTACACGATGGGCCGCGAGCAGTACTTC. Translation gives CASSYTMGREQYF.

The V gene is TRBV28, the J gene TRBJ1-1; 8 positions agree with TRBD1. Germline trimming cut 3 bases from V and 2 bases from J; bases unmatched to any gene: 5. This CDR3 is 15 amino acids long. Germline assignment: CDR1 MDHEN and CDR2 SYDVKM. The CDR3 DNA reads TGTGCCAGCAGTTTCGGACAGGGTATAAACACTGAAGCTTTCTTT. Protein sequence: CASSFGQGINTEAFF.

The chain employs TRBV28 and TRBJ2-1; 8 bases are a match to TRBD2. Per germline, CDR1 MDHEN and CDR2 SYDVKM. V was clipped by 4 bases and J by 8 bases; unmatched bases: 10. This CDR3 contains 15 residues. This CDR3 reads CASSSNGRALDEQFF. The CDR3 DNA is TGTGCCAGCAGTTCGAACGGGAGGGCCTTGGATGAGCAGTTCTTC.

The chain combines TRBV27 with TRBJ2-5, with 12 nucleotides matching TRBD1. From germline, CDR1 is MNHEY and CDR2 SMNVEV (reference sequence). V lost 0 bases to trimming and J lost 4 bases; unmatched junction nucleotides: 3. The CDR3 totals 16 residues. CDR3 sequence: CASSLSWDRGPETQYF. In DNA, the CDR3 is TGTGCCAGCAGTTTATCCTGGGACAGGGGGCCAGAGACCCAGTACTTC.

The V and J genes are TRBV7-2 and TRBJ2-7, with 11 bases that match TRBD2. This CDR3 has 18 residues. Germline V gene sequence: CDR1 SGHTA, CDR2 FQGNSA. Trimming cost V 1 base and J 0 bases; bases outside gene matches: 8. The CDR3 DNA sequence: TGTGCCAGCAGCTTAGTTGGACTAGCGGGCGCCAGCTCCTACGAGCAGTACTTC. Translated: CASSLVGLAGASSYEQYF.

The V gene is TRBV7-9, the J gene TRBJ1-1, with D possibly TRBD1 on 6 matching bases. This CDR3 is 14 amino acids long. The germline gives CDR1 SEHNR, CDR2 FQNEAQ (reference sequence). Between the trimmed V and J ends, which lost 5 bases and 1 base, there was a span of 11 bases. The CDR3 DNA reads TGTGCCAGCAGCCCCGACAGGAGGAACACTGAAGCTTTCTTT. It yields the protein CASSPDRRNTEAFF. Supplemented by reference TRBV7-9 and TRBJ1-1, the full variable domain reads DTGVSQNPRHKITKRGQNVTFRCDPISEHNRLYWYRQTLGQGPEFLTYFQNEAQLEKSRLLSDRFSAERPKGSFSTLEIQRTEQGDSAMYLCASSPDRRNTEAFFGQGTRLTVV.

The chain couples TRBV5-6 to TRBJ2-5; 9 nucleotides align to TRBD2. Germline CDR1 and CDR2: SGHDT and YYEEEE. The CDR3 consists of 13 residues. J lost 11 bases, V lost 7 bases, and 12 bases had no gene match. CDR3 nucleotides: TGTGCCAGCCGAGCGGGGGGCCTGTGGGAGCAGTACTTC. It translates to CASRAGGLWEQYF.

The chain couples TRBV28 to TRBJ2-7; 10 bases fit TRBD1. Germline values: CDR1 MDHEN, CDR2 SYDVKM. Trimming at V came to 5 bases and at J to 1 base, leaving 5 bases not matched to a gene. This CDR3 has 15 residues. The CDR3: CASSTEDRGSYEQYF. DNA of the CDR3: TGTGCCAGCAGTACCGAGGACAGGGGGTCCTACGAGCAGTACTTC. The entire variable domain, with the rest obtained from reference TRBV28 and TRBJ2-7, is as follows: DVKVTQSSRYLVKRTGEKVFLECVQDMDHENMFWYRQDPGLGLRLIYFSYDVKMKEKGDIPEGYSVSREKKERFSLILESASTNQTSMYLCASSTEDRGSYEQYFGPGTRLTVT.

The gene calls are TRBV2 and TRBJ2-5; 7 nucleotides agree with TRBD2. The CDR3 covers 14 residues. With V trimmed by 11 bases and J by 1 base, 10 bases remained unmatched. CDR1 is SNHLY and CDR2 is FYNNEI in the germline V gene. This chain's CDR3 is CAGGDGHLQETQYF. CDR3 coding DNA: TGTGCCGGGGGGGATGGACATCTCCAAGAGACCCAGTACTTC.

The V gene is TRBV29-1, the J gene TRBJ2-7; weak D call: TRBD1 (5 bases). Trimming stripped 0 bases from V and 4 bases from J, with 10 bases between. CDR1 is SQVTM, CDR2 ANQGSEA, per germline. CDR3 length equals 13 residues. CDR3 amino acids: CSVEDKTEYEQYF. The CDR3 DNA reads TGCAGCGTTGAAGATAAGACAGAGTACGAGCAGTACTTC.